This note documents a single T cell receptor beta chain sequence. Each CDR3 protein gets one entry after TCRdb re-called the RT-PCR reads with MiXCR. The sample lists 550,000 to 750,000 distinct CDR3 sequences; 11% to 15% were seen once. Specimen: memory CD4+ T cells from blood. This sequence was found in a female donor in good health, serving as a healthy control.

The CDR3 DNA reads as TGCAGTGCTTTTTTCGGTGGGCTCAGCTCCTACGAGCAGTACTTC. This sequence encodes CSAFFGGLSSYEQYF. The V gene is TRBV20-1, the J gene TRBJ2-7, with D uncertain. This CDR3 has 15 amino acids. Germline lookup yields CDR1 DFQATT and CDR2 SNEGSKA (reference sequence). Trimming removed 5 bases from V and 0 bases from J, with 17 bases in between.